This T cell receptor beta chain was sequenced in a study of OX40 agonist ivuxolimab in advanced cancers. Germline V lookup: CDR1 GTSNPN, CDR2 SVGIG (reference sequence). Trimming took 2 bases from V and 0 from J, leaving 10 bases between them. The CDR3 sequence is 15 residues long. Measured with immunoSEQ multiplex PCR; TCRdb has only the in-frame clones, and not every one. The data contain about 16,000 clones, roughly 81% of them singletons. Source: CD4+ or CD8+ T cells sorted from blood, taken in a trial of the OX40 agonist ivuxolimab. The receptor was derived from an adult with an advanced solid tumor such as melanoma, head and neck, liver or kidney cancer. The gene calls are TRBV30 and TRBJ2-2; the D gene could be TRBD1 or TRBD2 (5 bases each). CDR3 DNA sequence: TGTGCCTGGAGTTGGGGGACCTCGAACACCGGGGAGCTGTTTTTT. Translating it yields CAWSWGTSNTGELFF.